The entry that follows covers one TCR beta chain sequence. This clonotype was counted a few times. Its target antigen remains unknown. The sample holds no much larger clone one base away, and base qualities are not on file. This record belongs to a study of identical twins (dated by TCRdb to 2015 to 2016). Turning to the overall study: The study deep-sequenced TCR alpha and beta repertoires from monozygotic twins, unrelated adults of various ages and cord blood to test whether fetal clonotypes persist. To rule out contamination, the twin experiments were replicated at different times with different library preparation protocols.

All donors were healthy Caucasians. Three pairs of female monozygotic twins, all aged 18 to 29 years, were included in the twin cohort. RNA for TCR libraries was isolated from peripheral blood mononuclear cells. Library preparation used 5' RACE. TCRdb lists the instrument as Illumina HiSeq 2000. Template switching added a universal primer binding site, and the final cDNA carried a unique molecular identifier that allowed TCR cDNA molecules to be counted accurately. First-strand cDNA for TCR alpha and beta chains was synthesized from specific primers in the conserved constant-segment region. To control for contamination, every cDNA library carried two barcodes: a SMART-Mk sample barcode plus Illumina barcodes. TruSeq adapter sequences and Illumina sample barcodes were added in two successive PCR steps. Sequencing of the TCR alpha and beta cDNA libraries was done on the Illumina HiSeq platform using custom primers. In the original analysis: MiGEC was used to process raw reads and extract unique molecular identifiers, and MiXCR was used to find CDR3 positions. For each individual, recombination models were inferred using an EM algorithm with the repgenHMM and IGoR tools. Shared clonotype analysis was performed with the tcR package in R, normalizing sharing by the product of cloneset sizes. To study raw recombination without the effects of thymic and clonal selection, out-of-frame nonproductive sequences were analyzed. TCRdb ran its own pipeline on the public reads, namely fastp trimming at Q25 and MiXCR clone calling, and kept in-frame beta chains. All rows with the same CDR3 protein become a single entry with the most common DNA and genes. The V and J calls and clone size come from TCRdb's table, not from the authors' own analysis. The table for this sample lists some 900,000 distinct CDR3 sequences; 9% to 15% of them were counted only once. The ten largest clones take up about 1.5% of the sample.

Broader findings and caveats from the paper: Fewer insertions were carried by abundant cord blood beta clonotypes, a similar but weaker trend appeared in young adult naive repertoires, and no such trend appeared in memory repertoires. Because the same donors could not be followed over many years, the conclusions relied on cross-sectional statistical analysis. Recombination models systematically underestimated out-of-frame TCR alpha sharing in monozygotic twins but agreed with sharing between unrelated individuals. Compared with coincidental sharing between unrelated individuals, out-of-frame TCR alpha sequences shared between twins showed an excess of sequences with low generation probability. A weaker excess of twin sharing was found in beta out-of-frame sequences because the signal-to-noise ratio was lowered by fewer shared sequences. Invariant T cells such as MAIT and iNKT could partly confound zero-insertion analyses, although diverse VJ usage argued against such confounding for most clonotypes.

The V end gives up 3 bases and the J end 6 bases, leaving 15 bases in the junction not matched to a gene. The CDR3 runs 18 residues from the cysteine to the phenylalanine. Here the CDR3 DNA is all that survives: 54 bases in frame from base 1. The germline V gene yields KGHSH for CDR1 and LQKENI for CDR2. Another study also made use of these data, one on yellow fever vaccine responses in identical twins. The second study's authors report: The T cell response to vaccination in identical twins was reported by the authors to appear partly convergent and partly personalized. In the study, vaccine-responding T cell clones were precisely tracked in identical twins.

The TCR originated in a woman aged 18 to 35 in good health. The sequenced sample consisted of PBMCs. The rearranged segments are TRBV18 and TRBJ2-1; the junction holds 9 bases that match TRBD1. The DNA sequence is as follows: TGTGCCAGCTCACCGCCACTCCCGGGACAGGGAGAGGGCAATGAGCAGTTCTTC. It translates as CASSPPLPGQGEGNEQFF.